This is a list of T cell receptor beta chains from one sample in a study of cytomegalovirus exposure and HLA in healthy donors. Sequencing was performed with immunoSEQ multiplex PCR; in TCRdb, only in-frame clones are kept and a portion is missing. The data contain hundreds of thousands of clones, roughly two thirds of them seen just once; the ten biggest clones take up around 2%. The sample taken for sequencing was PBMCs. These receptors were taken from a female donor in good health and CMV-seronegative. CDR3s include the opening cysteine and the closing phenylalanine or tryptophan. The D gene is left open where the match is weak. Clone size is shown for a subset of rows, as once, few, many or a class of expanded clone.

D gene,clone size,V gene,J gene,CDR3 protein,CDR3 DNA
TRBD1,.,TRBV6-1,TRBJ1-2,CASLTGATGYTF,TGTGCCAGTTTGACAGGGGCGACTGGCTACACCTTC
.,.,TRBV30,TRBJ1-5,CAWSDSNSNQPQHF,TGTGCCTGGAGTGATTCAAATAGCAATCAGCCCCAGCATTTT
TRBD1,.,TRBV27,TRBJ1-1,CASRDADRVWAFF,TGTGCCAGCCGCGACGCGGACAGGGTCTGGGCTTTCTTT
.,.,TRBV25-1,TRBJ2-5,CASSDPIRAQETQYF,TGTGCCAGCAGTGATCCCATCAGGGCCCAAGAGACCCAGTACTTC
TRBD1,.,TRBV6-1,TRBJ2-7,CASTLDRRKYEQYF,TGTGCCAGCACCCTGGACAGGCGAAAGTACGAGCAGTACTTC
.,.,TRBV18,TRBJ2-7,CASSPTGLTYEQYF,TGTGCCAGCTCACCTACGGGACTCACCTACGAGCAGTACTTC
.,.,TRBV5-1,TRBJ2-2,CASSASEGFGELFF,TGCGCCAGCAGTGCGAGCGAAGGTTTCGGGGAGCTGTTTTTT
.,.,TRBV6-5,TRBJ2-6,CASSPTVSGANVLTF,TGTGCCAGCAGCCCGACAGTGTCGGGGGCCAACGTCCTGACTTTC
TRBD2,.,TRBV11-2,TRBJ2-7,CASSLSGRMDYEQYF,TGTGCCAGCAGCTTGAGCGGGAGGATGGACTACGAGCAGTACTTC
.,.,TRBV27,TRBJ1-5,CASSPTLSTGWGVWDQPQHF,TGTGCCAGCAGTCCGACTCTGTCGACGGGGTGGGGGGTATGGGATCAGCCCCAGCATTTT
TRBD1,.,TRBV10-2,TRBJ1-1,CASSQGVFTEAFF,TGCGCCAGCAGTCAGGGGGTATTCACTGAAGCTTTCTTT
.,.,TRBV21-1,TRBJ2-5,CASSPPGTSGFQETQYF,TGTGCCAGCAGCCCTCCCGGGACTAGCGGGTTTCAAGAGACCCAGTACTTC
TRBD1,.,TRBV7-6,TRBJ1-2,CASSEGTENYGYTF,TGTGCCAGCAGCGAGGGGACAGAGAACTATGGCTACACCTTC
.,.,TRBV25-1,TRBJ2-7,CASSLISDYEQYF,TGTGCCAGCAGCCTTATAAGCGATTACGAGCAGTACTTC
.,.,TRBV27,TRBJ1-5,CASSRYSFLSNQPQHF,TGTGCCAGCAGTCGTTACAGTTTCCTCAGCAATCAGCCCCAGCATTTT
TRBD1,.,TRBV18,TRBJ2-7,CASSPLMDRAYEQYF,TGTGCCAGCTCACCACTGATGGACAGGGCGTACGAGCAGTACTTC
.,.,TRBV12-5,TRBJ2-1,CASGLGAGEQFF,TGTGCTAGTGGTTTGGGGGCAGGTGAGCAGTTCTTC
.,.,TRBV7-9,TRBJ2-3,CANLDPKGDTQYF,TGTGCCAATCTAGATCCCAAAGGAGATACGCAGTATTTT
.,.,TRBV28,TRBJ2-7,CASSFVSSYEQYF,TGTGCCAGCAGTTTTGTTAGCTCCTACGAGCAGTACTTC
TRBD1,few,TRBV6-5,TRBJ1-1,CASSYGTGGYWTFF,TGTGCCAGCAGTTACGGGACAGGGGGTTATTGGACTTTCTTT
TRBD1,.,TRBV28,TRBJ2-7,CASRPPGTGSYEQYF,TGTGCCAGCAGGCCCCCCGGGACAGGGTCCTACGAGCAGTACTTC